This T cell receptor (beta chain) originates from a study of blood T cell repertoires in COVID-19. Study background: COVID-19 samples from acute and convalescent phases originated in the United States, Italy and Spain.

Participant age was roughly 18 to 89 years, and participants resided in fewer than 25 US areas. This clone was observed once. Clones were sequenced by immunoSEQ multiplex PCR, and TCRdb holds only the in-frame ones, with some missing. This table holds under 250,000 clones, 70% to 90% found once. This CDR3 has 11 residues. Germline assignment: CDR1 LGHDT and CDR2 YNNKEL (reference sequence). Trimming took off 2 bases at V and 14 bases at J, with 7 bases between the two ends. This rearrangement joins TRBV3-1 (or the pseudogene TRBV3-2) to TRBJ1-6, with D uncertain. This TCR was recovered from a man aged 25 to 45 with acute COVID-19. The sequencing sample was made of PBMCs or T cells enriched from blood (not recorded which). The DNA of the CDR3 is TGTGCCAGCAGCCAACAGTCGTCCCTCCACTTT. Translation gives CASSQQSSLHF.